This T cell receptor (beta chain) derives from a study of T cells in Graves' hyperthyroidism and ophthalmopathy. The CDR3 is made up of 17 amino acids. V dropped 6 bases and J dropped 1; count of bases not matched to a gene: 15. Germline CDR1 reads DFQATT; CDR2 reads SNEGSKA (reference sequence). Among ophthalmopathy patients, the Clinical Activity Score reached at least 3, the NOSPECS grade reached at least 4, and duration remained under 3 months. Diagnosing involved the use of clinical symptoms, serum thyroxine and TRAb, thyroid ultrasound and orbital computed tomography. In the case of this clonotype: Antigen unknown.

The CDR3 regions of TCR beta were amplified from RNA transcripts. The TCR CDR3 was amplified in a first-round RT-PCR using the HTBI primer set. TCRdb recomputed calls from the multiplex PCR reads with MiXCR, one row per CDR3 protein. The sample has 640,000 or so distinct CDR3 sequences, roughly 15% seen once. The study's findings and limits: The model foresaw ophthalmopathy a median around 6.8 months prior to onset. A 13 V-J model separated ophthalmopathy from stable hyperthyroidism.

The receptor was derived from a woman between 40 and 55 years old with Graves' ophthalmopathy. The V gene is TRBV20-1, the J gene TRBJ2-5, with 9 bases that match TRBD1. Sequencing was done on a sample of blood. As DNA, the CDR3 is TGCAGTGCATTTATTACAGGGGGCGCGAGAAGCCAAGAGACCCAGTACTTC. This translates into CSAFITGGARSQETQYF.